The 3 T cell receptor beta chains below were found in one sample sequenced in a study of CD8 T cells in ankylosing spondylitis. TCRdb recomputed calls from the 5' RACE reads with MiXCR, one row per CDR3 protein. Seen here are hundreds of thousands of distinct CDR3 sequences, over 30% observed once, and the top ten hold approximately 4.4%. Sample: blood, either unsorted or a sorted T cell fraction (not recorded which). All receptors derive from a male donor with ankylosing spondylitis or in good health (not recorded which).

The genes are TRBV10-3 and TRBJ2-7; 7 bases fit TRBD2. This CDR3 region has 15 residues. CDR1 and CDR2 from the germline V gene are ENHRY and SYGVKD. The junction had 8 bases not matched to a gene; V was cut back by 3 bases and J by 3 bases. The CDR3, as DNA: TGTGCCATCAGTGACATAGACGGGGGGAGCTACGAGCAGTACTTC. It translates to CAISDIDGGSYEQYF.

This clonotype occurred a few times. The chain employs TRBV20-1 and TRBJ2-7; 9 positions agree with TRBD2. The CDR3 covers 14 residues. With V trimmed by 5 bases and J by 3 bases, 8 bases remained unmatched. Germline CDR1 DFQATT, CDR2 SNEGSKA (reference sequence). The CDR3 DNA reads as TGCAGTGCTGCGGGGGGGACATCACTCTACGAGCAGTACTTC. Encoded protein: CSAAGGTSLYEQYF.

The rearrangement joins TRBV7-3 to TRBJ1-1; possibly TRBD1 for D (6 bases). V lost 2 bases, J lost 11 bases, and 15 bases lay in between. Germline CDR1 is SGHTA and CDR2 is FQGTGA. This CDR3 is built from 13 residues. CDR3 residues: CASSLFDRMEAFF. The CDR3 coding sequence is TGTGCCAGCAGCTTATTCGACAGGATGGAGGCTTTCTTT.